The 9 T cell receptor beta chains below come from one sample, sequenced in a study of cytomegalovirus exposure and HLA in healthy donors. Vbeta (60) and Jbeta (13) primers were used in the PCR. Some clones are missing from TCRdb's copy, which holds only in-frame ones; the method was immunoSEQ multiplex PCR. Of around 150,000 clones in the sample, roughly 80% are singletons; the top ten hold 0.95% to 1.5%. The sequencing sample was made of PBMCs. The receptors stem from a woman aged 45-65 years in good health and CMV-seronegative.

This chain uses TRBV4-3 with TRBJ2-1; D unresolved. CDR3 length: 16 amino acids. Germline CDR1 LGHNA, CDR2 YSLEER. Trimming removed 1 base at V and 0 bases at J, with 10 bases between. This CDR3 reads CASSQAGESSYNEQFF. The DNA of the CDR3 is TGCGCCAGCAGCCAAGCTGGAGAGAGCTCCTACAATGAGCAGTTCTTC.

The chain couples TRBV9 to TRBJ1-3; the D is unclear. CDR1 and CDR2 from the germline V gene are SGDLS and YYNGEE. This CDR3 region has 14 residues. The V gene lost 4 bases and the J gene lost 3 bases, with 11 bases spanning the gap. CDR3 nucleotides: TGTGCCAGCAGCATTAGTTCTGGTGGAAACACCATATATTTT. It encodes CASSISSGGNTIYF.

The chain couples TRBV5-1 to TRBJ1-1; 11 bases align to TRBD1. The CDR3 has 13 amino acids. V lost 7 bases, J lost 2 bases, and 1 base stayed unmatched. Germline assignment: CDR1 SGHRS and CDR2 YFSETQ. CDR3 protein: CASGTGGNTEAFF. In nucleotides, the CDR3 is TGCGCCAGCGGGACAGGGGGAAACACTGAAGCTTTCTTT. Filled out from reference TRBV5-1 and TRBJ1-1, the complete variable domain reads KAGVTQTPRYLIKTRGQQVTLSCSPISGHRSVSWYQQTPGQGLQFLFEYFSETQRNKGNFPGRFSGRQFSNSRSEMNVSTLELGDSALYLCASGTGGNTEAFFGQGTRLTVV.

The rearrangement uses TRBV27 and TRBJ2-5; D is unresolved. The CDR3 extends over 14 amino acids. From germline, CDR1 is MNHEY and CDR2 SMNVEV (reference sequence). Trimming cost V 4 bases and J 5 bases, with 14 bases left between them. CDR3 region: CASSSADQWETQYF. The CDR3 DNA sequence: TGTGCCAGCAGTTCCGCAGATCAGTGGGAGACCCAGTACTTC.

This clone was counted only a few times. V gene TRBV27 combines with J gene TRBJ1-1; the D gene is possibly TRBD1 (5 bases). Trimming removed 8 bases at V and 2 bases at J, with 12 bases between. The CDR3 length is 13 residues. Germline values: CDR1 MNHEY, CDR2 SMNVEV (reference sequence). CDR3 amino acids: CASYRQPNTEAFF. The CDR3 DNA sequence: TGTGCCAGCTATCGACAGCCCAACACTGAAGCTTTCTTT.

The V gene is TRBV11-2, the J gene TRBJ1-2; TRBD1 might be the D (6 bases). The CDR3 has 13 amino acids. Germline CDR1 is SGHAT and CDR2 is FQNNGV. The germline V and J ends were trimmed by 0 bases and 6 bases, with 8 bases remaining between them. This CDR3 reads CASSLDRGHGYTF. The CDR3 DNA sequence: TGTGCCAGCAGCTTAGACAGGGGCCATGGCTACACCTTC.

This clone showed up just a few times. The chain couples TRBV7-2 to TRBJ2-2, with D possibly being TRBD1 (5 bases). Trimming pared 10 bases from V and 9 bases from J, leaving 21 bases between. The CDR3 loop spans 14 amino acids. Per the germline V gene, CDR1 is SGHTA and CDR2 is FQGNSA. DNA for the CDR3: TGTGCCACCAAGGACAAGGTCCATCAGAGGGAGCTGTTTTTT. Translating it yields CATKDKVHQRELFF. Full variable domain (outside the CDR3, taken from reference TRBV7-2 and TRBJ2-2): GAGVSQSPSNKVTEKGKDVELRCDPISGHTALYWYRQSLGQGLEFLIYFQGNSAPDKSGLPSDRFSAERTGGSVSTLTIQRTQQEDSAVYLCATKDKVHQRELFFGEGSRLTVL.

V is TRBV9 and J is TRBJ2-1, with 14 bases that match TRBD2. The CDR3 length is 20 residues. V shed 0 bases and J 0 bases; nucleotides not matched to a gene: 8. The germline CDR1 and CDR2 sequences are SGDLS and YYNGEE. In nucleotides, the CDR3 is TGTGCCAGCAGCGTAGCTGGGACTAGCGGGGGTATTAGCTCCTACAATGAGCAGTTCTTC. Translated: CASSVAGTSGGISSYNEQFF.

A word on this clone: Likely a read error: the CDR3 ends without its conserved phenylalanine or tryptophan. The genes are TRBV5-6 and TRBJ2-4, with D possibly being TRBD2 (5 bases). The V gene lost 2 bases and the J gene lost 7 bases, with 16 bases spanning the gap. CDR1 and CDR2 from the germline V gene are SGHDT and YYEEEE. The CDR3 is made up of 15 amino acids. CDR3 DNA: TGTGCCAGCAGCTTCCCCTGGAAGTCGGGGAACATTCAGTACCTC. Residues: CASSFPWKSGNIQYL.